Below, 8 T cell receptor beta chains from the same sample are listed, as sequenced in a study of human T cells and chemical hapten exposure. TCRdb used MiXCR to reprocess the RACE reads, holding one entry per CDR3 protein. The data show tens of thousands of distinct CDR3 sequences, roughly 9.8% seen once. Time point given: pre-sensitization, week 0. Indicated treatment: therapeutic diphenylcyclopropenone sensitization with weekly scalp DPC. Specimen: whole blood, collected in connection with sensitization to the hapten diphenylcyclopropenone (DPC). The receptors derive from a man in his forties or fifties with alopecia areata. Some clones in this sample may be carry-over from other donors' samples.

This clonotype has only a few counts. V is TRBV7-2 and J is TRBJ2-1; 12 bases line up with TRBD2. Germline V gene data show CDR1 as SGHTA and CDR2 as FQGNSA. V dropped 5 bases and J dropped 5; count of bases not matched to a gene: 4. This CDR3 is 15 amino acids long. CDR3: CASSPGLAGNNEQFF. Here the CDR3 DNA reads TGTGCCAGCAGCCCAGGACTAGCGGGAAACAATGAGCAGTTCTTC.

The chain uses TRBV11-3 and TRBJ2-1; the D gene could be TRBD1 or TRBD2 (5 bases each). CDR3 length: 17 amino acids. V lost 0 bases to trimming and J lost 0 bases, with 12 bases between them. The germline gives CDR1 SGHNT, CDR2 YENEEA. CDR3 DNA sequence: TGTGCCAGCAGCTTAGATACGGGACCGAGCTCCTACAATGAGCAGTTCTTC. This gives the protein CASSLDTGPSSYNEQFF.

This clonotype appeared many times. The genes are TRBV7-6 and TRBJ2-7; D is unclear. The CDR3 has 14 residues. Germline lookup yields CDR1 SGHVS and CDR2 FNYEAQ. V lost 1 base to trimming and J lost 2 bases, with 9 bases between them. In nucleotides, the CDR3 is TGTGCCAGCAGCTTAGATACCTTTACCTACGAGCAGTACTTC. Protein product: CASSLDTFTYEQYF. Together with reference TRBV7-6 and TRBJ2-7, the CDR3 gives the full variable domain: GAGVSQSPRYKVTKRGQDVALRCDPISGHVSLYWYRQALGQGPEFLTYFNYEAQQDKSGLPNDRFSAERPEGSISTLTIQRTEQRDSAMYRCASSLDTFTYEQYFGPGTRLTVT.

The sample holds many counts of this clonotype. Here the CDR3 reads CATSREAGDRTDTQYF. The CDR3 DNA reads TGTGCCACCAGCAGAGAGGCAGGGGATCGCACAGATACGCAGTATTTT. The chain employs TRBV15 and TRBJ2-3; D might be TRBD1 (6 bases). The V gene's germline CDR1 is LNHNV and CDR2 YYDKDF (reference sequence). The CDR3 extends over 16 amino acids. V was pared by 0 bases and J by 1 base, with 11 bases between. The complete variable domain, with remaining parts taken from reference TRBV15 and TRBJ2-3, reads DAMVIQNPRYQVTQFGKPVTLSCSQTLNHNVMYWYQQKSSQAPKLLFHYYDKDFNNEADTPDNFQSRRPNTSFCFLDIRSPGLGDTAMYLCATSREAGDRTDTQYFGPGTRLTVL.

The V and J genes are TRBV27 and TRBJ2-7; TRBD2 matches at 13 bases. Germline V gene sequence: CDR1 MNHEY, CDR2 SMNVEV (reference sequence). The CDR3 length is 15 residues. V lost 3 bases to trimming and J lost 6 bases; unmatched junction nucleotides: 5. In DNA form, the CDR3 reads TGTGCCAGCAGTTTTAGGGGACTAGCGGGAATCGAGCAGTACTTC. Encoded protein: CASSFRGLAGIEQYF.

The chain has TRBV2 and TRBJ2-3; 10 bases fit TRBD2. CDR3 size: 14 residues. Germline-derived CDR1 and CDR2 are SNHLY and FYNNEI. The ends lost 10 bases at V and 0 bases at J; junction bases unmatched: 4. The CDR3 DNA is TGTGCCACCTTAGCGGGAGGCAGCACAGATACGCAGTATTTT. Encoded protein: CATLAGGSTDTQYF. Using reference TRBV2 and TRBJ2-3 for the parts outside the CDR3, the full variable domain is EPEVTQTPSHQVTQMGQEVILRCVPISNHLYFYWYRQILGQKVEFLVSFYNNEISEKSEIFDDQFSVERPDGSNFTLKIRSTKLEDSAMYFCATLAGGSTDTQYFGPGTRLTVL.

The sample holds a few counts of this clonotype. This chain connects TRBV7-2 to TRBJ2-3; 13 bases align to TRBD2. Trimming cost V 5 bases and J 4 bases; bases outside gene matches: 6. This CDR3 comprises 16 residues. CDR1 and CDR2 from the germline V gene are SGHTA and FQGNSA. CDR3 in amino acids: CASSTGLAGEADTQYF. CDR3 nucleotide sequence: TGTGCCAGCAGCACCGGACTAGCGGGGGAGGCAGATACGCAGTATTTT.

This clonotype was recorded a few times. This chain links TRBV12-3 or TRBV12-4 with TRBJ2-5; possibly TRBD2 for D (5 bases). The CDR3 loop spans 17 amino acids. V lost 2 bases and J lost 0, with 16 bases in between. DNA of the CDR3: TGTGCCAGCAGTTTACCAGCGGAGTGGGATAACCAAGAGACCCAGTACTTC. Translated, it gives CASSLPAEWDNQETQYF.